The subject of this entry is one T cell receptor (beta chain). This CDR3 has 14 residues. The V gene lost 1 base and the J gene lost 10 bases, with 16 bases spanning the gap. The germline V gene encodes CDR1 SGHTA and CDR2 FQGTGA. The repertoire was sequenced with immunoSEQ multiplex PCR; TCRdb's copy has only in-frame clones and lacks some. The sample lists about 97,000 clones, approximately 87% occurring once. The data are from a study of blood T cell repertoires in COVID-19. Study-level information: Spain, Italy and the United States supplied samples that represented acute and convalescent COVID-19.

Material for sequencing was peripheral blood. The chain employs TRBV7-3 and TRBJ1-1; D is unclear. The receptor's source is a human donor in a cohort sampled during active COVID-19. The CDR3 DNA follows: TGTGCCAGCAGCTTAAATCCGGGGAAAGGTCGAGCTTTCTTT. Translating gives CASSLNPGKGRAFF.